This is a list of T cell receptor beta chains from one sample in a study of CD8 T cells in Susac syndrome. TCRdb processed the immunoSEQ multiplex PCR reads anew with MiXCR; each CDR3 protein has one entry. The sample comprises around 200,000 distinct CDR3 sequences, 85% to 95% of which are singletons, and 0.09% to 0.1% rests with the top ten. Sequenced material: CD4+ T cells from PBMCs. The source is a human donor with Susac syndrome. Both conserved end residues are part of each CDR3. D genes are given only for firm matches. Clone sizes are given selectively: once, few, many, or a class where the clone is expanded.

size: once; D: -; J: TRBJ2-3; length: 16; V: TRBV7-9; DNA: TGTGCCAGCAGCCAGGGACGGAAGACTAGCACAGATACGCAGTATTTT; CDR3: CASSQGRKTSTDTQYF
size: -; D: -; J: TRBJ2-2; length: 15; V: TRBV5-4; DNA: TGTGCCAGCAGCTTCGGGGGGCTGAACACCGGGGAGCTGTTTTTT; CDR3: CASSFGGLNTGELFF
size: -; D: -; J: TRBJ1-2; length: 15; V: TRBV4-2; DNA: TGTGCCAGCAGCCAAGATCGGGCAGAGGGCTTCGGCTACACCTTC; CDR3: CASSQDRAEGFGYTF
size: -; D: -; J: TRBJ2-1; length: 14; V: TRBV27; DNA: TGTGCCAGCAGATCGATAGGGGATATCGATGAGCAGTTCTTC; CDR3: CASRSIGDIDEQFF
size: -; D: -; J: TRBJ1-2; length: 14; V: TRBV7-2; DNA: TGTGCCAGCAGCCTAACCCCGGGGGGCTATGGCTACACCTTC; CDR3: CASSLTPGGYGYTF
size: -; D: TRBD1; J: TRBJ1-1; length: 15; V: TRBV7-9; DNA: TGTGCCGGGGGGGGGCAGGGGGCTTTCGGCACTGAAGCTTTCTTT; CDR3: CAGGGQGAFGTEAFF
size: -; D: TRBD1; J: TRBJ2-7; length: 13; V: TRBV4-3; DNA: TGCGCCAGCAGCCGGGACAGAACCTTCCAGCAGTACTTC; CDR3: CASSRDRTFQQYF
size: -; D: -; J: TRBJ1-4; length: 16; V: TRBV7-9; DNA: TGTGCCAGCAACGCGATGGGGGTCGGCTTTACTGAAAAACTGTTTTTT; CDR3: CASNAMGVGFTEKLFF
size: -; D: TRBD2; J: TRBJ2-1; length: 16; V: TRBV24-1; DNA: TGTGCCACCAGTGACTCCGGACTAGCGGGATACAATGAGCAGTTCTTC; CDR3: CATSDSGLAGYNEQFF
size: once; D: -; J: TRBJ1-4; length: 16; V: TRBV27; DNA: TGTGCCAGCAAACCCCGAATGTGGTCAACTAATGAAAAACTGTTTTTT; CDR3: CASKPRMWSTNEKLFF
size: once; D: TRBD2; J: TRBJ2-7; length: 15; V: TRBV20-1; DNA: TGCAGTGCACACCCGGGTAGCGGGAGTGGATACGAGCAGTACTTC; CDR3: CSAHPGSGSGYEQYF
size: -; D: -; J: TRBJ2-2; length: 15; V: TRBV2; DNA: TGTGCCAGCAGGCAGGGTTCGGGCTTCCCCGGGGAGCTGTTTTTT; CDR3: CASRQGSGFPGELFF
size: -; D: -; J: TRBJ1-1; length: 14; V: TRBV13; DNA: TGTGCCAGCAGCTCCGAGGGGGGGAACACTGAAGCTTTCTTT; CDR3: CASSSEGGNTEAFF
size: -; D: TRBD2; J: TRBJ2-3; length: 16; V: TRBV7-2; DNA: TGTGCCAGCAGCTTAGGGGCTAGCGGGGGGGCGAGTACGCAGTATTTT; CDR3: CASSLGASGGASTQYF
size: -; D: TRBD2; J: TRBJ2-1; length: 15; V: TRBV4-2; DNA: TGTGCCAGCAGCCAAGGGCCTAGCGGGAGGAATGAGCAGTTCTTC; CDR3: CASSQGPSGRNEQFF
size: -; D: TRBD2; J: TRBJ2-5; length: 14; V: TRBV5-1; DNA: TGCGCCAGCAGCTTGGTCGCGGGGGAGGAGACCCAGTACTTC; CDR3: CASSLVAGEETQYF
size: -; D: TRBD1; J: TRBJ1-2; length: 14; V: TRBV7-9; DNA: TGTGCCAGCAGCTTAGCGGCAGGGGGCTATGGCTACACCTTC; CDR3: CASSLAAGGYGYTF
size: -; D: -; J: TRBJ2-3; length: 11; V: TRBV28; DNA: TGTGCCAGCAGTCACCTAGCGCGGCAGTATTTT; CDR3: CASSHLARQYF
size: -; D: TRBD2; J: TRBJ2-5; length: 15; V: TRBV20-1; DNA: TGCAGTGCTAGTCAGGCGCGGGGGAGCCAAGAGACCCAGTACTTC; CDR3: CSASQARGSQETQYF
size: -; D: -; J: TRBJ2-1; length: 16; V: TRBV6-2/TRBV6-3; DNA: TGTGCCAGCAGTTCAAGACTCGAGAGCTCCTACAATGAGCAGTTCTTC; CDR3: CASSSRLESSYNEQFF
size: -; D: -; J: TRBJ2-1; length: 14; V: TRBV4-1; DNA: TGCGCCAGCAGCCACGAGGGTGGAGGCAATGAGCAGTTCTTC; CDR3: CASSHEGGGNEQFF
size: -; D: -; J: TRBJ1-4; length: 14; V: TRBV7-2; DNA: TGTGCCAGCAGCTTGACCTACAGGGATGAAAAACTGTTTTTT; CDR3: CASSLTYRDEKLFF
size: -; D: -; J: TRBJ2-6; length: 17; V: TRBV5-1; DNA: TGCGCCAGCAGCTCGGGACGGGACCTCTCTGGGGCCAACGTCCTGACTTTC; CDR3: CASSSGRDLSGANVLTF
size: once; D: -; J: TRBJ1-1; length: 12; V: TRBV3-1; DNA: TGTGCCAGCGCAGACCTGAACACTGAAGCTTTCTTT; CDR3: CASADLNTEAFF
size: once; D: -; J: TRBJ2-4; length: 16; V: TRBV20-1; DNA: TGCAGTGCTAGCTCGCCACTCATCCGAGGGGAAAACATTCAGTACTTC; CDR3: CSASSPLIRGENIQYF
size: -; D: -; J: TRBJ2-4; length: 14; V: TRBV27; DNA: TGTGCCAGCAGTTTAGCGGGCACCGAAAACATTCAGTACTTC; CDR3: CASSLAGTENIQYF
size: -; D: TRBD1; J: TRBJ2-5; length: 17; V: TRBV5-4; DNA: TGTGCCAGCAGCTCGCCGCCGGGACAGGGGGCACAAGAGACCCAGTACTTC; CDR3: CASSSPPGQGAQETQYF
size: -; D: -; J: TRBJ1-4; length: 13; V: TRBV30; DNA: TGTGCCTGGAGTGCCCAGCCCGCTGAAAAACTGTTTTTT; CDR3: CAWSAQPAEKLFF
size: -; D: -; J: TRBJ2-1; length: 18; V: TRBV3-1; DNA: TGTGCCAGCAGCCAAGATCGGCCCCTCTGGCAGAGTTTCAATGAGCAGTTCTTC; CDR3: CASSQDRPLWQSFNEQFF
size: -; D: -; J: TRBJ2-6; length: 17; V: TRBV5-8; DNA: TGTGCCAGCAGCGAGGCAGGGGGGGGCTCTGGGGCCAACGTCCTGACTTTC; CDR3: CASSEAGGGSGANVLTF
size: -; D: TRBD1; J: TRBJ1-1; length: 13; V: TRBV19; DNA: TGTGCCAGTTCGGACAGGGGCAACACTGAAGCTTTCTTT; CDR3: CASSDRGNTEAFF
size: -; D: TRBD1; J: TRBJ1-1; length: 15; V: TRBV29-1; DNA: TGCAGCGTCCCGGACAGGGTCGCTCCAAACACTGAAGCTTTCTTT; CDR3: CSVPDRVAPNTEAFF
size: -; D: TRBD2; J: TRBJ2-7; length: 16; V: TRBV7-3; DNA: TGTGCCAGCAGCTCCCGGAGTAGCGGGGGTTCCTACGAGCAGTACTTC; CDR3: CASSSRSSGGSYEQYF
size: -; D: TRBD1; J: TRBJ1-1; length: 14; V: TRBV9; DNA: TGTGCCAGCAGCTTCGGACAGGTGGACACTGAAGCTTTCTTT; CDR3: CASSFGQVDTEAFF
size: -; D: TRBD1; J: TRBJ2-1; length: 14; V: TRBV27; DNA: TGTGCCAGCAGTTTACTGGACAGGTGGGATGAGCAGTTCTTC; CDR3: CASSLLDRWDEQFF
size: -; D: TRBD1; J: TRBJ2-3; length: 14; V: TRBV5-6; DNA: TGTGCCAGCAGCATCGGACAGGCCACAGATACGCAGTATTTT; CDR3: CASSIGQATDTQYF
size: -; D: TRBD1; J: TRBJ1-2; length: 14; V: TRBV30; DNA: TGTGCCTGCCTCCGGGACAGGGGTAACTATGGCTACACCTTC; CDR3: CACLRDRGNYGYTF
size: -; D: -; J: TRBJ2-2; length: 17; V: TRBV21-1; DNA: TGTGCCAGCAGCTCCCCTCTTGCGGGAGATCTCACCGGGGAGCTGTTTTTT; CDR3: CASSSPLAGDLTGELFF
size: -; D: -; J: TRBJ2-7; length: 14; V: TRBV14; DNA: TGTGCCAGCAGCCGCGCAGGGGCCGCATACGAGCAGTACTTC; CDR3: CASSRAGAAYEQYF
size: -; D: TRBD1; J: TRBJ1-2; length: 15; V: TRBV6-5; DNA: TGTGCCAGCAGTTACGCCGGACAGGGTAGCTATGGCTACACCTTC; CDR3: CASSYAGQGSYGYTF
size: -; D: TRBD2; J: TRBJ2-3; length: 16; V: TRBV5-1; DNA: TGCGCCAGTAACCGAGATAGCGGGGGAGGCACAGATACGCAGTATTTT; CDR3: CASNRDSGGGTDTQYF
size: -; D: TRBD2; J: TRBJ2-5; length: 16; V: TRBV28; DNA: TGTGCCAGCAGTTCCCGACTAGCGGGAGGACTGGAGACCCAGTACTTC; CDR3: CASSSRLAGGLETQYF
size: once; D: -; J: TRBJ1-1; length: 13; V: TRBV20-1; DNA: TGCAGTGCCCAGAGATCTCGGAACACTGAAGCTTTCTTT; CDR3: CSAQRSRNTEAFF
size: -; D: TRBD2; J: TRBJ2-7; length: 14; V: TRBV20-1; DNA: TGCAGTGCGACTAGCGGGAGGGCCGACAACGAGCAGTACTTC; CDR3: CSATSGRADNEQYF
size: -; D: TRBD2; J: TRBJ2-1; length: 16; V: TRBV12-3/TRBV12-4; DNA: TGTGCCAGCAGTTTAGCGAGCGGGGGGGTCTACAATGAGCAGTTCTTC; CDR3: CASSLASGGVYNEQFF
size: -; D: TRBD2; J: TRBJ2-3; length: 15; V: TRBV12-3/TRBV12-4; DNA: TGTGCCAGCAGTTCTAGCGGGGCTAGCACAGATACGCAGTATTTT; CDR3: CASSSSGASTDTQYF
size: -; D: -; J: TRBJ2-1; length: 15; V: TRBV6-4; DNA: TGTGCCAGCAGTGACTCGGGGATGCTCTACAATGAGCAGTTCTTC; CDR3: CASSDSGMLYNEQFF
size: -; D: -; J: TRBJ2-7; length: 14; V: TRBV18; DNA: TGTGCCAGCTCGGACACCTGGGGGGTCGGCGAGCAGTACTTC; CDR3: CASSDTWGVGEQYF
size: -; D: -; J: TRBJ1-1; length: 15; V: TRBV21-1; DNA: TGTGCCAGCAGCCAAAGGAACAGGACGAACACTGAAGCTTTCTTT; CDR3: CASSQRNRTNTEAFF
size: -; D: TRBD2; J: TRBJ2-7; length: 15; V: TRBV5-4; DNA: TGTGCCAGCAGCTCGGGCGGAAGCGGGAGGTACGAGCAGTACTTC; CDR3: CASSSGGSGRYEQYF
size: -; D: TRBD1; J: TRBJ2-7; length: 14; V: TRBV29-1; DNA: TGCAGCGTTGAGCAGCAGGGGGCGAGGGACGAGCAGTACTTC; CDR3: CSVEQQGARDEQYF
size: -; D: -; J: TRBJ1-1; length: 13; V: TRBV15; DNA: TGTGCCACCAGCAGAGACCTGAACACTGAAGCTTTCTTT; CDR3: CATSRDLNTEAFF
size: -; D: TRBD1; J: TRBJ1-2; length: 14; V: TRBV3-1; DNA: TGTGCCAGCAGCCTTAACAGGGGAAACTATGGCTACACCTTC; CDR3: CASSLNRGNYGYTF
size: -; D: -; J: TRBJ1-1; length: 14; V: TRBV20-1; DNA: TGCAGTGCTAGCCCGACGGGGTGGAACACTGAAGCTTTCTTT; CDR3: CSASPTGWNTEAFF
size: -; D: -; J: TRBJ1-1; length: 14; V: TRBV7-8; DNA: TGTGCCAGCAGCCCCCCCCGAAGTGAAACTGAAGCTTTCTTT; CDR3: CASSPPRSETEAFF
size: -; D: -; J: TRBJ1-1; length: 11; V: TRBV20-1; DNA: TGCAGTGCTAGAGATGGGGCATCGACCCTCTTT; CDR3: CSARDGASTLF
size: -; D: TRBD1; J: TRBJ1-3; length: 13; V: TRBV7-2; DNA: TGTGCCAGCAGCGGGACAGGGAGAAACACCATATATTTT; CDR3: CASSGTGRNTIYF
size: -; D: -; J: TRBJ1-2; length: 13; V: TRBV7-9; DNA: TGTGCCAGCAGCTTAGCGCCAGGCAGTGGCTACACCTTC; CDR3: CASSLAPGSGYTF
size: -; D: -; J: TRBJ2-1; length: 13; V: TRBV6-5; DNA: TGTGCCAGCAGTTACGACGGATACAATGAGCAGTTCTTC; CDR3: CASSYDGYNEQFF